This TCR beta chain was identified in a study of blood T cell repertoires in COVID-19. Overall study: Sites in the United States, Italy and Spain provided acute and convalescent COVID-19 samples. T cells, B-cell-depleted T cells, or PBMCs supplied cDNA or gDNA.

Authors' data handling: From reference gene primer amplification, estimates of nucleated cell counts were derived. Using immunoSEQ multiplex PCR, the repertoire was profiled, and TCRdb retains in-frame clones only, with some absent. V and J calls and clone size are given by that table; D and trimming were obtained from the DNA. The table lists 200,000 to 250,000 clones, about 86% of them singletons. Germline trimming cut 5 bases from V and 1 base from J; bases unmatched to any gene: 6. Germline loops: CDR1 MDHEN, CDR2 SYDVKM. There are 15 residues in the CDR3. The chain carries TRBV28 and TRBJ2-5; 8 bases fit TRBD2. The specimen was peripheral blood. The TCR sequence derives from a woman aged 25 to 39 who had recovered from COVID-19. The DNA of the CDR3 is TGTGCCAGCAGTAGACTAGCGCCGACCCAAGAGACCCAGTACTTC. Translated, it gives CASSRLAPTQETQYF.